The rows below give T cell receptor beta chains drawn from one sample of a study of blood T cells in healthy people across ages. Via MiXCR, TCRdb re-called the 5' RACE reads, giving one row per CDR3 protein. The table includes 890,000 or so distinct CDR3 sequences, approximately 59% detected once. Sample: blood. These receptors originate from a man aged 30-40 years in good health. CDR3s include the opening cysteine and the closing phenylalanine or tryptophan. D genes are given only for firm matches. Expanded clones get a size class; other rows say once, few or many, or leave the size out.

>-|TRBJ2-4|TRBV19|TRBD1
TGTGCCAGTAGTGTGGACAGGGGAGCCAAAAACATTCAGTACTTC
CASSVDRGAKNIQYF
>-|TRBJ2-1|TRBV12-5|TRBD2
TGTGCTAGTGGTGCGGGGGATGAGCAGTTCTTC
CASGAGDEQFF
>-|TRBJ2-5|TRBV15|-
TGTGCCACCAGCATCAGGTCCCACGGGACCCAGTACTTC
CATSIRSHGTQYF
>once|TRBJ1-6|TRBV6-5|TRBD1
TGTGCCAGCACCGGGACAGTTAATTCACCCCTCCACTTT
CASTGTVNSPLHF
>few|TRBJ1-5|TRBV20-1|TRBD1
TGCAGTGCGATAGGAGGGGGCAGGGACAATCAGCCCCAGCATTTT
CSAIGGGRDNQPQHF
>-|TRBJ2-5|TRBV7-2|-
TGTGCCACCAGTCTAGTTTTCGGAGAGACCCAGTACTTC
CATSLVFGETQYF
>-|TRBJ1-6|TRBV7-2|-
TGTGCCAGCAGCTTAGTGACAGCCCAGAATTCACCCCTCCACTTT
CASSLVTAQNSPLHF
>-|TRBJ2-1|TRBV6-1|-
TGTGCCAGCAGTGAACTAATCCAGGGGAATGAGCAGTTCTTC
CASSELIQGNEQFF
>-|TRBJ2-7|TRBV10-3|-
TGTGCCATCAGCCTAGGGGTGACCCCCACCAACGAGCAGTACTTC
CAISLGVTPTNEQYF
>few|TRBJ2-1|TRBV5-6|-
TGTGCCAGCAGAACATACACGTTCTTTGAGCAGTTCTTC
CASRTYTFFEQFF
>-|TRBJ2-1|TRBV27|TRBD2
TGTGCCAGCAGTTCATGGACTAGCCACAATGAGCAGTTCTTC
CASSSWTSHNEQFF
>many|TRBJ2-7|TRBV5-1|TRBD1
TGCGCCAGCAGCTTGCCGGACAGGGTCGAGCAGTACTTC
CASSLPDRVEQYF
>-|TRBJ2-6|TRBV12-3/TRBV12-4|-
TGTGCCAGCAGTCCCCTAGGCCACCTCTCTGGGGCCAACGCCCTGACTTTC
CASSPLGHLSGANALTF
>-|TRBJ2-5|TRBV2|TRBD1
TGTGCCAGCAGCCGGGACAGGGGTCAAGTGACCCAGTACTTC
CASSRDRGQVTQYF
>few|TRBJ1-2|TRBV5-1|-
TGCGCCAGCAGCTTGGGGACGCCGAGGGGCTACACCTTC
CASSLGTPRGYTF
>few|TRBJ2-3|TRBV29-1|TRBD1
TGCAGCGTTGCAGACAGGGCTATAGATACGCAGTATTTT
CSVADRAIDTQYF
>-|TRBJ2-3|TRBV7-2|TRBD1
TGTGCCAGCAGCTTAGCGGGCAGGGGGTCCGCAGATACGCAGTATTTT
CASSLAGRGSADTQYF
>few|TRBJ2-1|TRBV7-9|-
TGTGCCAGCAGCTTAGTGGCAGCCAAGAGGAATGAGCAGTTCTTC
CASSLVAAKRNEQFF
>-|TRBJ1-1|TRBV10-3|TRBD1
TGTGCCATCAGTGTGACAGGGATCAACACTGAAGCTTTCTTT
CAISVTGINTEAFF
>-|TRBJ1-2|TRBV15|-
TGTGCCACCAGCAGAGGACCCGGGGGGGGCTACACCTTC
CATSRGPGGGYTF
>-|TRBJ2-7|TRBV10-3|-
TGTGCCATCGCCCCGCAGTTTTCGCGGAACAAAGTAGCTTACGAGCAGTACTTC
CAIAPQFSRNKVAYEQYF
>-|TRBJ2-1|TRBV7-6|TRBD2
TGTGCCAGCAGCTTAGCGAACAGCGGGGGCTACTCCTACAATGAGCAGTTCTTC
CASSLANSGGYSYNEQFF
>-|TRBJ2-7|TRBV12-3/TRBV12-4|TRBD2
TGTGCCAGCACCACGGGGGGGACACACTACGAGCAGTACTTC
CASTTGGTHYEQYF
>-|TRBJ2-1|TRBV7-9|-
TGTGCCAGCAGCTGGGGGGATAGAGAGACCCAGTTCTTC
CASSWGDRETQFF
>once|TRBJ2-5|TRBV27|-
TGTGCCAGCAGTTTACAGTACAGGGTTGAGACCCAGTACTTC
CASSLQYRVETQYF
>-|TRBJ1-2|TRBV21-1|-
TGTGCCAGCAGCAAGGGACAGGGCGCGCCCGGTGGCTACACCTTC
CASSKGQGAPGGYTF
>-|TRBJ2-7|TRBV5-1|TRBD1
TGCGCCAGCAGCGTAAATCCGGGACAGGGTGCCTACGAGCAGTACTTC
CASSVNPGQGAYEQYF
>few|TRBJ1-1|TRBV28|-
TGTGCCAGCAGTTGGAACACTGAAGCTTTCTTT
CASSWNTEAFF
>few|TRBJ2-5|TRBV7-8|TRBD2
TGTGCCAGCAGCAAGACTAGCGGGGACTGGGAGACCCAGTACTTC
CASSKTSGDWETQYF
>-|TRBJ2-5|TRBV4-2|TRBD2
TGTGCCAGCAGCCAAGAAGAGGGACTAGCGGGGGTAGGGGAGACCCAGTACTTC
CASSQEEGLAGVGETQYF
>-|TRBJ2-3|TRBV7-2|-
TGTGCCATCAGCAGGGGAGGGAGCACAGATACGCAGTATTTT
CAISRGGSTDTQYF
>-|TRBJ1-2|TRBV6-2/TRBV6-3|TRBD1
TGTGCCAGCAGTCAAAAGACCGGGACAGGACCTTATGGCTACACCTTC
CASSQKTGTGPYGYTF
>many|TRBJ1-2|TRBV4-2|TRBD1
TGTGCCAGCAGCCAGCCGACAGGGAGGACGACTAACTATGGCTACACCTTC
CASSQPTGRTTNYGYTF
>-|TRBJ2-3|TRBV7-8|-
TGTGCCAGCAGCTTAGCCTCAGGTCCTGGCACAGATACGCAGTATTTT
CASSLASGPGTDTQYF
>-|TRBJ2-1|TRBV9|TRBD2
TGTGCCAGCAGCGTAGGAGGTAGCGGGGGCCCCTACAATGAGCAGTTCTTC
CASSVGGSGGPYNEQFF
>-|TRBJ1-6|TRBV4-1|-
TGCGCCAGCAGCCAAGATGACCTACTTAATTCACCCCTCCACTTT
CASSQDDLLNSPLHF
>-|TRBJ2-7|TRBV12-3/TRBV12-4|-
TGTGCCAGCAGTTTACGACAGTTCAGCTCCTACGAGCAGTACTTC
CASSLRQFSSYEQYF
>few|TRBJ2-7|TRBV5-1|TRBD2
TGCGCCAGCAGCCCAGCGGGGGGTAGCGCCTACGAGCAGTACTTC
CASSPAGGSAYEQYF